These 31 T cell receptor beta chains were sequenced from one sample in a study of T cells in Graves' hyperthyroidism and ophthalmopathy. Researchers amplified the TCR beta CDR3 regions from RNA transcripts. In the first-round RT-PCR of the TCR CDR3, the HTBI primer set was used. TCRdb re-called the multiplex PCR reads through MiXCR, storing one row per CDR3 protein. Here the sample spans 450,000 to 650,000 distinct CDR3 sequences, around 20% being singletons. Sequenced material: blood. The receptors shown here come from a man aged 18 to 29 with Graves' hyperthyroidism.

Many counts were recorded for this clonotype. This chain's CDR3 is CASSLSPMGNNQPQHF. The CDR3 bases are TGTGCCAGCAGTTTAAGCCCGATGGGGAACAATCAGCCCCAGCATTTT. The chain is built from TRBV12-3 or TRBV12-4 and TRBJ1-5, with D uncertain. The V gene lost 2 bases and the J gene lost 3 bases, with 14 bases spanning the gap. The CDR3 is 16 residues long.

The V and J genes are TRBV30 and TRBJ1-1; D remains unclear. Germline values: CDR1 GTSNPN, CDR2 SVGIG (reference sequence). The CDR3 is 14 residues long. The ends were cut back, 1 base at V and 4 bases at J, with 13 bases in the middle. CDR3 sequence: CAWSEAASSTEAFF. CDR3 nucleotide sequence: TGTGCCTGGAGTGAGGCCGCCTCGAGCACTGAAGCTTTCTTT.

The chain carries TRBV28 and TRBJ2-7; 8 bases map to TRBD1. The CDR3 contains 15 residues. V lost 6 bases, J lost 2 bases, and 9 bases stayed unmatched. Germline V gene data show CDR1 as MDHEN and CDR2 as SYDVKM. The CDR3 spells CASRPGTGYPYEQYF. The CDR3 nucleotides are TGTGCCAGCAGACCCGGGACAGGTTACCCCTACGAGCAGTACTTC.

This clonotype was seen a handful of times. The chain is built from TRBV5-1 and TRBJ2-2; 8 bases match TRBD1. Germline V gene lookup returns CDR1 SGHRS and CDR2 YFSETQ. The CDR3 is 15 residues long. The junction had 5 bases not matched to a gene; V was cut back by 6 bases and J by 1 base. The CDR3 DNA reads as TGCGCCAGCAAGACACAGGGGGAGAACACCGGGGAGCTGTTTTTT. This codes for CASKTQGENTGELFF.

This clonotype has only a few counts. The CDR3 region is CASGHNSGGAGELFF. The CDR3 coding sequence is TGTGCCAGCGGCCATAATAGCGGGGGGGCCGGGGAGCTGTTTTTT. The gene calls are TRBV12-3 or TRBV12-4 and TRBJ2-2; 11 nucleotides line up with TRBD2. The CDR3 has 15 amino acids. J gave up 6 bases and V 8 bases, and 8 bases lay outside the gene matches.

This clonotype was seen many times. The chain has TRBV12-3 or TRBV12-4 and TRBJ2-7; D is perhaps TRBD2 (5 bases). The V and J ends lost 3 bases and 3 bases respectively, with 18 bases between them. This CDR3 spans 16 amino acids. CDR3 nucleotide sequence: TGTGCCAGCAGTTTCGGATGGGCCGGGGTGGACTACGAGCAGTACTTC. This gives the protein CASSFGWAGVDYEQYF.

The V gene is TRBV27, the J gene TRBJ1-3, with D uncertain. This CDR3 contains 14 residues. The germline V and J ends were trimmed by 4 bases and 0 bases, with 7 bases remaining between them. The germline V gene encodes CDR1 MNHEY and CDR2 SMNVEV (reference sequence). The CDR3: CASSWTASGNTIYF. Here the CDR3 DNA reads TGTGCCAGCAGTTGGACTGCCTCTGGAAACACCATATATTTT.

This chain links TRBV20-1 with TRBJ1-5; D is perhaps TRBD1 (5 bases). This CDR3 comprises 16 residues. V gave up 3 bases and J gave up 0 bases, with 15 bases separating them. Per the germline V gene, CDR1 is DFQATT and CDR2 is SNEGSKA (reference sequence). The DNA of the CDR3 is TGCAGTGCTAGGGGACCAACCCGACCTAGCAATCAGCCCCAGCATTTT. It codes for CSARGPTRPSNQPQHF.

This clonotype came up many times. The chain recombines TRBV18 with TRBJ1-1; D is unclear. V lost 6 bases and J lost 0, with 5 bases in between. The CDR3 runs 12 residues. Per germline, CDR1 KGHSH and CDR2 LQKENI. Here the CDR3 DNA reads TGTGCCAGCTCCACCCTGAACACTGAAGCTTTCTTT. This translates into CASSTLNTEAFF.

The V call is TRBV5-4, the J call TRBJ1-2, with a tentative D call TRBD1 (5 bases). V lost 6 bases, J lost 7 bases, and 16 bases lay in between. Per germline, CDR1 SGHNT and CDR2 YYREEE (reference sequence). The CDR3 extends over 13 amino acids. CDR3 amino acids: CASTPWGVAGYTF. The DNA of the CDR3 is TGTGCCAGCACCCCTTGGGGGGTGGCTGGCTACACCTTC.

This clonotype was observed once. The chain combines TRBV6-1 with TRBJ1-1; D may be TRBD1 (6 bases). Trimming shortened V by 6 bases and J by 11 bases, and 22 bases separated the two germline ends. The CDR3 contains 14 residues. Germline CDR1 and CDR2: MNHNS and SASEGT. The CDR3 region has the DNA TGTGCCAGCAGGAACCTCGGACAGAGGAGTCGGGCTTTCTTT. The encoded protein is CASRNLGQRSRAFF.

This clonotype was observed many times. V usage is TRBV12-3 or TRBV12-4 and J usage is TRBJ1-3, with 7 bases lining up with TRBD1. With 3 bases clipped from V and 0 bases from J, the junction kept 5 bases outside the gene matches. This CDR3 spans 16 amino acids. In nucleotides, the CDR3 is TGTGCCAGCAGTTTTGCCTGGGACAGCTCTGGAAACACCATATATTTT. Translating gives CASSFAWDSSGNTIYF.

CDR3: CASSQIMGEGTF. CDR3 bases: TGTGCCAGCTCCCAGATTATGGGGGAAGGCACCTTC. The V and J genes are TRBV6-1 and TRBJ1-2, with D perhaps TRBD1 (5 bases). The CDR3 has 12 residues. CDR1 and CDR2 (germline): MNHNS, SASEGT. V lost 8 bases, J lost 13 bases, and 20 bases lay in between.

This clonotype was picked up many times. The gene calls are TRBV28 and TRBJ2-7; 8 bases are shared with TRBD1. The CDR3 sequence is 13 residues long. Trimming took 8 bases from V and 7 from J; bases not matched to a gene: 10. Germline assignment: CDR1 MDHEN and CDR2 SYDVKM. The chain's CDR3 is CASLRQGAGEQYF. In DNA, the CDR3 is TGTGCCAGCCTTAGGCAGGGGGCTGGTGAGCAGTACTTC.

At least ten counts were recorded for this clonotype. The rearrangement uses TRBV6-1 and TRBJ2-5, with TRBD1 matching 9 bases. The junction had 12 bases not matched to a gene; V was cut back by 6 bases and J by 4 bases. CDR3 length: 16 residues. Germline CDR1 MNHNS, CDR2 SASEGT. CDR3 DNA: TGTGCCAGCAGCGCGACCGCTAACAGGGGGCGAGAGACCCAGTACTTC. It codes for CASSATANRGRETQYF.

This clonotype has at least ten counts. The V and J genes are TRBV6-6 and TRBJ2-5, with 7 bases identical to TRBD2. With 0 bases clipped from V and 5 bases from J, the junction kept 6 bases outside the gene matches. Germline V gene data show CDR1 as MNHNY and CDR2 as SVGAGI (reference sequence). The CDR3 runs to 15 residues. This CDR3 reads CASSYSSGLGETQYF. In DNA, the CDR3 is TGTGCCAGCAGTTACTCTAGCGGGCTGGGGGAGACCCAGTACTTC.

In its sample, this clonotype was seen a few times. The chain recombines TRBV19 with TRBJ2-2, with TRBD1 matching over 10 bases. The trim removed 5 bases at V and 3 bases at J, leaving 12 bases unmatched. The CDR3 is made up of 18 amino acids. Looked up from germline, CDR1 is LNHDA and CDR2 is SQIVND (reference sequence). The CDR3 region has the DNA TGTGCCAGTAGTCTTCCGCGGACAGGGGGAATGTACACCGGGGAGCTGTTTTTT. This codes for CASSLPRTGGMYTGELFF.

This clonotype has a count of ten or more. This rearrangement joins TRBV27 to TRBJ2-7; maybe TRBD1 (6 bases). The CDR3 extends over 15 amino acids. V was shortened by 3 bases and J by 3 bases, with 15 bases between the two germline ends. CDR1 MNHEY and CDR2 SMNVEV come from the germline V gene (reference sequence). This chain's CDR3 is CASSLGQGPLYEQYF. In nucleotides, the CDR3 is TGTGCCAGCAGTTTGGGGCAGGGGCCGCTCTACGAGCAGTACTTC.

This clonotype was observed at least ten times. CDR3 amino acids: CASSYDRVRGYTF. For the CDR3, the DNA is TGTGCCAGCAGTTACGACAGGGTGCGTGGCTACACCTTC. V usage is TRBV6-2 or TRBV6-3 and J usage is TRBJ1-2, with 7 bases aligning to TRBD1. The CDR3 has 13 residues. Germline lookup yields CDR1 MNHEY and CDR2 SVGEGT. Unmatched junction bases numbered 4, after V lost 2 bases and J lost 7 bases.

A word on this clonotype: One junction end disagrees with the germline gene, perhaps due to a read error. The V call is TRBV7-9, the J call TRBJ2-7; maybe TRBD1 (6 bases). The CDR3 loop spans 12 amino acids. Germline V CDR1 and CDR2: SEHNR, FQNEAQ (reference sequence). In DNA, the CDR3 is TGTGTCAGCAGCCGGGCAGGGGACGAGCAGTACTTC. Residues: CVSSRAGDEQYF.

As to this clonotype: A clone one base away is much larger, so this may be a read error. The gene calls are TRBV29-1 and TRBJ2-7, with D possibly being TRBD1 (6 bases). From germline, CDR1 is SQVTM and CDR2 ANQGSEA. This CDR3 is 14 amino acids long. Trimming removed 6 bases at V and 2 bases at J, with 17 bases between. CDR3 bases: TGCAGCGTAAGAACAGGACAGAGAACCTACGAGCAGTACTTC. Translation: CSVRTGQRTYEQYF.

This clonotype was recorded many times. The chain carries TRBV10-3 and TRBJ1-2, with D tentatively TRBD1 (6 bases). Trimming left V 5 bases short and J 6 bases short, with 19 bases between. Germline CDR1 is ENHRY and CDR2 is SYGVKD. The CDR3 consists of 15 residues. Written as DNA, the CDR3 is TGTGCCATCAGTCTTGAAACACAAGGGGACAATGGCTACACCTTC. It specifies CAISLETQGDNGYTF.

This clonotype was recorded many times. V usage is TRBV6-5 and J usage is TRBJ1-5; 9 bases match TRBD1. V lost 8 bases to trimming and J lost 4 bases; unmatched junction nucleotides: 3. The CDR3 totals 13 residues. CDR1 is MNHEY and CDR2 is SVGAGI in the germline V gene. Written as DNA, the CDR3 is TGTGCCAGCGGGGACAGGGCGAATCAGCCCCAGCATTTT. Translated, it gives CASGDRANQPQHF.

Many counts were recorded for this clonotype. The genes are TRBV11-2 and TRBJ2-7; 9 bases are a match to TRBD1. The CDR3 covers 15 residues. Germline trimming cut 6 bases from V and 0 bases from J; bases unmatched to any gene: 6. Germline loops: CDR1 SGHAT, CDR2 FQNNGV. CDR3 nucleotides: TGTGCCAGCAGAACACAGGGGGCTCCCTCCTACGAGCAGTACTTC. It translates to CASRTQGAPSYEQYF.

V and J are TRBV11-2 and TRBJ2-7, with D possibly TRBD2 on 5 matching bases. Germline CDR1 reads SGHAT; CDR2 reads FQNNGV. CDR3 length equals 13 residues. The V and J ends lost 6 bases and 3 bases respectively, with 12 bases between them. CDR3 in amino acids: CASRSPEDYEQYF. The CDR3 region has the DNA TGTGCCAGCAGGTCCCCGGAGGACTACGAGCAGTACTTC.

This clonotype was counted between two and nine times. The rearrangement links TRBV7-6 to TRBJ2-7; TRBD1 agrees at 12 bases. The CDR3 runs to 16 residues. Germline V gene lookup returns CDR1 SGHVS and CDR2 FNYEAQ. The V segment lost 4 bases and the J segment 2 bases; nucleotides outside the gene matches: 6. Written as DNA, the CDR3 is TGTGCCAGCAGCTCGGGACAGGGGGCCCTGGCCTACGAGCAGTACTTC. Translation gives CASSSGQGALAYEQYF. Full variable domain (rest looked up from reference TRBV7-6 and TRBJ2-7): GAGVSQSPRYKVTKRGQDVALRCDPISGHVSLYWYRQALGQGPEFLTYFNYEAQQDKSGLPNDRFSAERPEGSISTLTIQRTEQRDSAMYRCASSSGQGALAYEQYFGPGTRLTVT.

This clonotype was picked up one time. A much larger clone differs by one base, so this may be a read error. This CDR3 is missing its conserved last phenylalanine or tryptophan, likely due to a read error. The chain joins TRBV20-1 to TRBJ1-1, with a weak D call TRBD1 (5 bases). The V end was cut by 6 bases, the J end by 0 bases, with 17 bases between. From germline, CDR1 is DFQATT and CDR2 SNEGSKA (reference sequence). There are 15 residues in the CDR3. CDR3 bases: TGCAGTGCCCCCCGGAGCGGGACGGTGAACACTGAAGCTTTCTTG. Encoded protein: CSAPRSGTVNTEAFL.

For this clonotype: The CDR3 does not end in the conserved phenylalanine or tryptophan, so this is likely a read error. Because the CDR3's place on the DNA is in doubt, the DNA is left out and the CDR3 is given as listed by TCRdb. This sequence joins TRBV6-5 and TRBJ1-1; TRBD1 is the table's D call, not checked against the DNA. Including both end residues, the CDR3 is 14 amino acids long. Germline V gene data show CDR1 as MNHEY and CDR2 as SVGAGI. The chain's CDR3 is CASSYSGANTEACL.

This clonotype has only one observation. The CDR3 does not end in the conserved phenylalanine or tryptophan, so this is likely a read error. V gene TRBV7-2 combines with J gene TRBJ2-2; TRBD1 matches 7 bases. Trimming cost V 5 bases and J 5 bases; bases outside gene matches: 5. Germline V gene lookup returns CDR1 SGHTA and CDR2 FQGNSA. This CDR3 comprises 14 residues. This chain's CDR3 is CASSQGGSTGELFL. The CDR3 nucleotides read TGTGCCAGCAGCCAAGGGGGCAGTACCGGGGAGCTGTTTTTG.

This clonotype was picked up many times. The chain combines TRBV20-1 with TRBJ2-7, with D possibly being TRBD2 (5 bases). Germline CDR1 and CDR2: DFQATT and SNEGSKA (reference sequence). Between the trimmed V and J ends, which lost 6 bases and 2 bases, there was a span of 11 bases. The CDR3 is 12 amino acids. This CDR3 reads CSALSGPYEQYF. As DNA, the CDR3 is TGCAGTGCCCTCAGCGGCCCCTACGAGCAGTACTTC.

The rearrangement uses TRBV20-1 and TRBJ1-2, with D perhaps matching TRBD1 (6 bases). The CDR3 is made up of 16 amino acids. The V and J ends lost 3 bases and 6 bases respectively, with 23 bases between them. Germline CDR1 DFQATT, CDR2 SNEGSKA (reference sequence). This CDR3 is CSASLGGGVSKDGYTF. The CDR3 DNA sequence: TGCAGTGCTAGTTTGGGAGGGGGTGTGTCAAAGGATGGCTACACCTTC.